A selection of T cell receptor beta chains follows, all from one sample in a study of shared clonotypes between healthy human individuals. Some clones are missing from TCRdb's copy, which holds only in-frame ones; the method was immunoSEQ multiplex PCR. The data contain roughly 2.4 million clones, about 94% of them singletons. The sequenced sample consisted of naive CD4+ T cells sorted from blood. These receptors came from a man younger than 30 in good health. CDR3s include the opening cysteine and the closing phenylalanine or tryptophan. D genes are given only for firm matches. Part of the rows lack a size; the others show once, few, many or a class for expanded clones.

J	D	size	V	CDR3	DNA
TRBJ2-7	TRBD2	NA	TRBV5-4	CASSSGLAGTYEQYF	TGTGCCAGCAGCTCAGGACTAGCGGGGACCTACGAGCAGTACTTC
TRBJ2-7	TRBD1	NA	TRBV18	CASSPRDRSYEQYF	TGTGCCAGCTCACCACGGGACAGGTCCTACGAGCAGTACTTC
TRBJ2-3	TRBD2	NA	TRBV10-1	CASSASGGTDTQYF	TGCGCCAGCAGTGCTAGCGGGGGCACAGATACGCAGTATTTT
TRBJ2-7	TRBD2	NA	TRBV7-2	CASSPSGLTYEQYF	TGTGCCAGCAGCCCTAGCGGGCTCACCTACGAGCAGTACTTC
TRBJ1-1	TRBD1	NA	TRBV18	CASSPRGQDLNTEAFF	TGTGCCAGCTCACCAAGGGGACAGGACCTGAACACTGAAGCTTTCTTT
TRBJ2-7	NA	NA	TRBV10-3	CAIGQGLTREQYF	TGTGCCATCGGCCAGGGCCTTACGAGGGAGCAGTACTTC
TRBJ2-7	NA	NA	TRBV7-9	CASSLAGHEQYF	TGTGCCAGCAGCTTAGCCGGTCACGAGCAGTACTTC
TRBJ2-1	TRBD1	NA	TRBV2	CASSLDRGSYNEQFF	TGTGCCAGCAGCCTCGACAGGGGCTCCTACAATGAGCAGTTCTTC
TRBJ2-5	TRBD1	NA	TRBV6-1	CASRDRGIETQYF	TGTGCCAGCAGGGACAGGGGTATTGAGACCCAGTACTTC
TRBJ2-7	NA	NA	TRBV30	CAWSLNSYEQYF	TGTGCCTGGAGTCTTAACTCCTACGAGCAGTACTTC
TRBJ1-1	NA	NA	TRBV7-7	CASTTRQAYTEAFF	TGTGCTAGCACCACCCGACAGGCGTACACTGAAGCTTTCTTT
TRBJ2-3	NA	NA	TRBV4-3	CASSQDRGAYTQYF	TGCGCCAGCAGCCAAGACCGGGGGGCGTATACGCAGTATTTT
TRBJ2-5	NA	NA	TRBV11-3	CASSLGVGTHQETQYF	TGTGCCAGCAGCTTAGGTGTGGGAACCCACCAAGAGACCCAGTACTTC
TRBJ1-6	TRBD1	once	TRBV7-7	CASSKGQGNSPLHF	TGTGCTAGCAGTAAGGGACAGGGTAATTCACCCCTCCACTTT
TRBJ1-1	TRBD1	NA	TRBV4-1	CASSQTGQGGEAFF	TGCGCCAGCAGCCAAACGGGACAGGGAGGCGAAGCTTTCTTT
TRBJ2-1	NA	NA	TRBV4-3	CASSPLPRGAEQFF	TGCGCCAGCAGCCCACTACCCAGGGGCGCTGAGCAGTTCTTC
TRBJ1-6	TRBD1	NA	TRBV6-7	CASSYGTGSAYNSPLHF	TGTGCCAGCAGTTACGGGACAGGGAGCGCCTATAATTCACCCCTCCACTTT
TRBJ1-6	NA	NA	TRBV2	CASSVNSLGSPLHF	TGTGCCAGCAGTGTGAACAGCCTGGGATCACCCCTCCACTTT
TRBJ1-4	NA	NA	TRBV19	CASSMGQPVREKLFF	TGTGCCAGTAGTATGGGGCAGCCGGTGCGGGAAAAACTGTTTTTT
TRBJ2-4	TRBD2	NA	TRBV7-2	CASSLAGRAENIQYF	TGTGCCAGCAGCTTAGCCGGGAGGGCCGAAAACATTCAGTACTTC
TRBJ1-2	TRBD1	NA	TRBV7-2	CASSLRGQGEGYTF	TGTGCCAGCAGCCTCCGTGGACAGGGGGAAGGCTACACCTTC
TRBJ1-1	NA	NA	TRBV6-5	CASSRSGFTEAFF	TGTGCCAGCAGTAGGTCAGGGTTCACTGAAGCTTTCTTT
TRBJ2-3	NA	NA	TRBV2	CASSSTRSYTDTQYF	TGTGCCAGCAGTTCGACTAGAAGTTACACAGATACGCAGTATTTT
TRBJ1-2	NA	NA	TRBV6-1	CASSEKDIYGYTF	TGTGCCAGCAGTGAGAAGGACATTTATGGCTACACCTTC
TRBJ2-4	NA	NA	TRBV5-1	CASSLGPGAKNIQYF	TGCGCCAGCAGCTTGGGTCCCGGGGCCAAAAACATTCAGTACTTC
TRBJ1-2	NA	NA	TRBV6-6	CASRIQGEVGYGYTF	TGTGCCAGCAGGATCCAGGGTGAGGTGGGATATGGCTACACCTTC
TRBJ2-3	TRBD2	NA	TRBV4-3	CASSSAGVFTDTQYF	TGCGCCAGCAGTTCAGCGGGAGTCTTCACAGATACGCAGTATTTT
TRBJ2-6	NA	NA	TRBV6-1	CASSEGALEANVLTF	TGTGCCAGCAGTGAAGGAGCCCTCGAAGCCAACGTCCTGACTTTC
TRBJ1-5	NA	NA	TRBV28	CASSAVYSNQPQHF	TGTGCCAGCAGTGCCGTATATAGCAATCAGCCCCAGCATTTT
TRBJ2-5	NA	NA	TRBV5-4	CASSPGQETQYF	TGTGCCAGCAGCCCCGGGCAAGAGACCCAGTACTTC
TRBJ2-5	TRBD2	NA	TRBV27	CASSLGLAGAGETQYF	TGTGCCAGCAGTTTAGGACTAGCGGGAGCCGGAGAGACCCAGTACTTC
TRBJ1-6	NA	NA	TRBV6-1	CASGAGDTSNSPLHF	TGTGCCAGCGGGGCAGGAGACACTTCCAATTCACCCCTCCACTTT
TRBJ1-4	NA	NA	TRBV28	CASSSIKGELFF	TGTGCCAGCAGTTCGATCAAGGGGGAACTGTTTTTT
TRBJ2-7	NA	NA	TRBV19	CASSRALYAEQYF	TGTGCCAGTAGTAGAGCCCTCTACGCCGAGCAGTACTTC
TRBJ1-1	NA	once	TRBV4-3	CASSQDGPVNTEAFF	TGCGCCAGCAGCCAAGACGGACCCGTGAACACTGAAGCTTTCTTT
TRBJ1-6	TRBD1	NA	TRBV30	CAWSPLPGQGIVWGSPLHF	TGTGCCTGGAGTCCGTTGCCGGGACAGGGAATAGTATGGGGTTCACCCCTCCACTTT
TRBJ2-3	NA	NA	TRBV2	CASRLGDTQYF	TGTGCCAGCCGTCTCGGGGATACGCAGTATTTT